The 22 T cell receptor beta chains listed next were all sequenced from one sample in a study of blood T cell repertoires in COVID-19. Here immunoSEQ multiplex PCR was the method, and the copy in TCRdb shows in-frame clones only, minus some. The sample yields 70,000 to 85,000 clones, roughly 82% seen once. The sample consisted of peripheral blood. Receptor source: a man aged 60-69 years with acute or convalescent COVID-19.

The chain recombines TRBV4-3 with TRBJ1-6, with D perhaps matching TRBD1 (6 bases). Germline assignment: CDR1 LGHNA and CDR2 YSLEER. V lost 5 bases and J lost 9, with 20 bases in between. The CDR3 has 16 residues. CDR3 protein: CASSKGGGRWASPLHF. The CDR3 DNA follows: TGCGCCAGCAGCAAGGGCGGGGGGCGCTGGGCTTCACCCCTCCACTTT.

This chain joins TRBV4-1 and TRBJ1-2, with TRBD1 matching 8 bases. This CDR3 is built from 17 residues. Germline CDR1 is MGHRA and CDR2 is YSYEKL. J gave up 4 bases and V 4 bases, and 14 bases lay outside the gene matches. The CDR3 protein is CASSLSPGQVSTYGYTF. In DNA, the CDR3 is TGCGCCAGCAGCCTTTCCCCGGGACAGGTCTCCACCTATGGCTACACCTTC.

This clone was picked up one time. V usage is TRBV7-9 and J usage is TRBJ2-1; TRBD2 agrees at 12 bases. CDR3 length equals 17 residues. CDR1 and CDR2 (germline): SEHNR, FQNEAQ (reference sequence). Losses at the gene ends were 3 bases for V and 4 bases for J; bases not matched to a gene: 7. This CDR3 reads CASSFRAGTSGYNEQFF. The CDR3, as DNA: TGTGCCAGCAGCTTTAGAGCAGGGACTAGCGGGTACAATGAGCAGTTCTTC. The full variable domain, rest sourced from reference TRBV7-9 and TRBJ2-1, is DTGVSQNPRHKITKRGQNVTFRCDPISEHNRLYWYRQTLGQGPEFLTYFQNEAQLEKSRLLSDRFSAERPKGSFSTLEIQRTEQGDSAMYLCASSFRAGTSGYNEQFFGPGTRLTVL.

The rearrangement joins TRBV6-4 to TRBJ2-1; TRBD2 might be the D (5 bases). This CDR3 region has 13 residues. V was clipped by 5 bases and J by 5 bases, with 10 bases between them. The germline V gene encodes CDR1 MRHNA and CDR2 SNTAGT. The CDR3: CASSLETNNEQFF. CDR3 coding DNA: TGTGCCAGCAGTCTTGAGACTAACAATGAGCAGTTCTTC.

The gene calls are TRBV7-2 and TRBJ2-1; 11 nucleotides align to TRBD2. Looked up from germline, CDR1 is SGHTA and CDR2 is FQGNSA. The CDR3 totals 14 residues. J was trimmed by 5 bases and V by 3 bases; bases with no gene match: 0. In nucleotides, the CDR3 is TGTGCCAGCAGCTTGGGACTAGCGGACAATGAGCAGTTCTTC. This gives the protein CASSLGLADNEQFF.

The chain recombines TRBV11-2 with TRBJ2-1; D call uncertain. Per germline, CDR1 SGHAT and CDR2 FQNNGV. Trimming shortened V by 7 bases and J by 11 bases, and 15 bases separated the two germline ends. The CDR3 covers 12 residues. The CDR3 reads CASTPGRPQQFF. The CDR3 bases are TGTGCCAGCACCCCGGGTCGTCCCCAGCAGTTCTTC.

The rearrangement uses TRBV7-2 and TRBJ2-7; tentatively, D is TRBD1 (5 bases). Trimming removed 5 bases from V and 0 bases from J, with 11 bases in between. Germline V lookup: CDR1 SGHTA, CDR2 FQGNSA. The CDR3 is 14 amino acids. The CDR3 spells CASSLSQDSYEQYF. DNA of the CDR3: TGTGCCAGCAGCCTCTCACAGGACTCCTACGAGCAGTACTTC.

The CDR3 DNA follows: TGTGCCAGCAGCTTATTGTCCGGGGGGCAACGTGAAAAACTGTTTTTT. The encoded protein is CASSLLSGGQREKLFF. The chain recombines TRBV7-9 with TRBJ1-4, with TRBD1 as a possible D gene (6 bases). V lost 2 bases and J lost 7, with 17 bases in between. Germline lookup yields CDR1 SEHNR and CDR2 FQNEAQ (reference sequence). This CDR3 comprises 16 residues.

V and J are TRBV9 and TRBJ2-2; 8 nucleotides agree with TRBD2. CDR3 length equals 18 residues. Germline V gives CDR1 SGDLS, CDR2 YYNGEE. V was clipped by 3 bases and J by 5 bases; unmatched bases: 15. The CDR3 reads CASSGSGAGGRRTGELFF. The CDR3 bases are TGTGCCAGCAGCGGTAGTGGGGCGGGGGGCCGCCGGACCGGGGAGCTGTTTTTT.

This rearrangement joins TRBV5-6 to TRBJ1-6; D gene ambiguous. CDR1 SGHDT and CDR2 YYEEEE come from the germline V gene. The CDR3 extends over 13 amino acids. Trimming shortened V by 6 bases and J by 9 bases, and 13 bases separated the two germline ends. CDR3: CASKEGRSSPLHF. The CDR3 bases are TGTGCCAGCAAGGAGGGTAGAAGTTCACCCCTCCACTTT.

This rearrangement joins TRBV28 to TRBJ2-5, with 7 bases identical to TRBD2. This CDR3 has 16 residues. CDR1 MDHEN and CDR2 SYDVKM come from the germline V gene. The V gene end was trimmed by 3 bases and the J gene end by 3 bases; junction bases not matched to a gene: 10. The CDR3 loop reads CASSFSSGPPEETQYF. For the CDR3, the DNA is TGTGCCAGCAGTTTTTCTAGCGGCCCCCCCGAAGAGACCCAGTACTTC.

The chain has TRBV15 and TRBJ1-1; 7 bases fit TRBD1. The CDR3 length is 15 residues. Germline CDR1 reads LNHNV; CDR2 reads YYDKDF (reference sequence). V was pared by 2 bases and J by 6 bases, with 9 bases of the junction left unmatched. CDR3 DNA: TGTGCCACCAGCAGATCGACAGGGTTTAGGTCTGAAGCTTTCTTT. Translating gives CATSRSTGFRSEAFF.

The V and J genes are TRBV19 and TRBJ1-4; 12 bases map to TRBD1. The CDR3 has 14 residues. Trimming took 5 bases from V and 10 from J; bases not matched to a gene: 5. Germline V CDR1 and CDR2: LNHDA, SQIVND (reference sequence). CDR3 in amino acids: CASSEGTGGRKLFF. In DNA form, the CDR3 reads TGTGCCAGTAGTGAGGGGACAGGGGGCCGAAAACTGTTTTTT.

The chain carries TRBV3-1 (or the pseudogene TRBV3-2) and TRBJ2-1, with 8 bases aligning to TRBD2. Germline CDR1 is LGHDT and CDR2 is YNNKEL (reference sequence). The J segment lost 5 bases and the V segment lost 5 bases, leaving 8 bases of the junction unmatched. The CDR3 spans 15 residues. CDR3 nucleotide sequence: TGTGCCAGCAGCTTTAGCGGGGTCCTCCACAATGAGCAGTTCTTC. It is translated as CASSFSGVLHNEQFF.

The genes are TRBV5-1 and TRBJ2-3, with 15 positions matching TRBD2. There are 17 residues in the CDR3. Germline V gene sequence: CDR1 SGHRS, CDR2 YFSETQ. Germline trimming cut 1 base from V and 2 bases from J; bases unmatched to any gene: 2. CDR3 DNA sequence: TGCGCCAGCAGCTTGCGGACTAGCGGGGGGGCCACAGATACGCAGTATTTT. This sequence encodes CASSLRTSGGATDTQYF.

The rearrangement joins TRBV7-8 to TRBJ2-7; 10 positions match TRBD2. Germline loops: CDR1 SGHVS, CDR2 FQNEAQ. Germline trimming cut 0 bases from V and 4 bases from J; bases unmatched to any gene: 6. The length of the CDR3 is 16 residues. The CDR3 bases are TGTGCCAGCAGCTTAGCGCGGCTAGCGGGGGAGTACGAGCAGTACTTC. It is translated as CASSLARLAGEYEQYF.

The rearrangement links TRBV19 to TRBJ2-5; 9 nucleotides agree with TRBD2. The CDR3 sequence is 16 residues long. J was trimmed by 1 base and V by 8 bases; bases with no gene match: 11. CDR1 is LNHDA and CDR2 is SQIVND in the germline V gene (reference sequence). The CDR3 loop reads CASFRLAEIFQETQYF. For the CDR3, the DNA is TGTGCCAGTTTTAGACTAGCGGAAATCTTCCAAGAGACCCAGTACTTC.

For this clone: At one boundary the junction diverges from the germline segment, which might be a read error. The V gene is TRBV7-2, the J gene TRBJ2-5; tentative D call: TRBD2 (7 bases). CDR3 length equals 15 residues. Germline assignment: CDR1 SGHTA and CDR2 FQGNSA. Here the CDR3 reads CASGFGGAYQETQYF. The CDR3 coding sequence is TGTGCCAGCGGCTTTGGGGGGGCGTACCAAGAGACCCAGTACTTC.

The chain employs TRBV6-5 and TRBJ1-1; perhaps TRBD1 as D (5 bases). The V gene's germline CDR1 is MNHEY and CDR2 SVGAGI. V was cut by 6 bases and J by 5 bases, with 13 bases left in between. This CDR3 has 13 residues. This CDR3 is CASRPNGATEAFF. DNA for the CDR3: TGTGCCAGCAGACCGAATGGGGCTACTGAAGCTTTCTTT.

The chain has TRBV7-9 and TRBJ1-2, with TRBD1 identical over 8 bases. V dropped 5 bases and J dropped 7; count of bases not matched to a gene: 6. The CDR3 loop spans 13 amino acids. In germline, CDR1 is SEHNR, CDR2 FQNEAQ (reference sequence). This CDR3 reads CASSMDRASGYTF. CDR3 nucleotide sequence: TGTGCCAGCAGCATGGACAGGGCCAGTGGCTACACCTTC.

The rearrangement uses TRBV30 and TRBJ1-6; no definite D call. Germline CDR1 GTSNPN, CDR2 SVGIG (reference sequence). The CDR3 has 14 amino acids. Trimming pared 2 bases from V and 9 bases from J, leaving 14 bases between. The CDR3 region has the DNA TGTGCCTGGAGTTTAGGTTTTCGGGGTTCACCCCTCCACTTT. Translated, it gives CAWSLGFRGSPLHF.

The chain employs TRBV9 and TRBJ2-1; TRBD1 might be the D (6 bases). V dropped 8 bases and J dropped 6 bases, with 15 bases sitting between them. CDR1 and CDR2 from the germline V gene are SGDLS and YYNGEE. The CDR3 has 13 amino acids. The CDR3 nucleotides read TGTGCCAGTACTCGAAGAGGGGGCAATGAGCAGTTCTTC. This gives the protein CASTRRGGNEQFF.